A selection of T cell receptor beta chains follows, all from one sample in a study of cytomegalovirus exposure and HLA in healthy donors. Assay: immunoSEQ multiplex PCR; the TCRdb copy retains only in-frame clones and omits some. The repertoire includes roughly 93,000 clones, around 78% of them detected once, and 0.55% to 0.65% sits in the top ten. The sample was PBMCs. These receptor sequences come from a man aged 30 to 39 in good health and CMV-seronegative. Both conserved end residues are part of each CDR3. The order of the fields is clone size, V gene, J gene, D gene, CDR3 DNA, CDR3 protein. The D gene is left open where the match is weak. Rows may omit the clone size; those that give it use once, few, many or a size class.

few	TRBV4-1	TRBJ2-2	-	TGCGCCAGCAGCCTCCGGGGGACAGCGAACACCGGGGAGCTGTTTTTT	CASSLRGTANTGELFF
-	TRBV7-2	TRBJ1-4	TRBD1	TGTGCCAGCAGCCTCGGACAGGGCTTTAATGAAAAACTGTTTTTT	CASSLGQGFNEKLFF
-	TRBV2	TRBJ2-7	-	TGTGCCAGCAGCTGGGACTCGAACCGATACGAGCAGTACTTC	CASSWDSNRYEQYF
-	TRBV19	TRBJ1-1	-	TGTGCCAGTAGTATGCAGGGCGCGGACACTGAAGCTTTCTTT	CASSMQGADTEAFF
-	TRBV25-1	TRBJ1-2	TRBD1	TGTGCCAGCAGTCAAAACGACAGGGGGCAATCCGGCTACACCTTC	CASSQNDRGQSGYTF
-	TRBV2	TRBJ2-3	TRBD1	TGTGCCAGCCGGGACAGGGTCACAGATACGCAGTATTTT	CASRDRVTDTQYF
-	TRBV10-3	TRBJ1-1	-	TGTGCCATCAGCCATTCAGGGTACACCATGAACACTGAAGCTTTCTTT	CAISHSGYTMNTEAFF
-	TRBV10-1	TRBJ2-3	TRBD2	TGCGCCAGCCCACCTCCTGGACTAGCGGGAGTCGGTGGGAGCACAGATACGCAGTATTTT	CASPPPGLAGVGGSTDTQYF
once	TRBV7-9	TRBJ1-5	TRBD1	TGTGCCAGCAGCTTGGTTCCGGGACAGGGAGGTTTGGATCAGCCCCAGCATTTT	CASSLVPGQGGLDQPQHF
-	TRBV9	TRBJ1-5	-	TGTGCCAGCAGCGTAGGTGCAGGGAATAGCAATCAGCCCCAGCATTTT	CASSVGAGNSNQPQHF
once	TRBV14	TRBJ2-3	TRBD1	TGTGCCAGCAGCCAAGGGATAACGACAGGGGAACGCACAGATACGCAGTATTTT	CASSQGITTGERTDTQYF
-	TRBV5-1	TRBJ1-1	TRBD1	TGCGCCAGCAGTTCCGTTCGGGACAGGGGCCCCAACACTGAAGCTTTCTTT	CASSSVRDRGPNTEAFF
few	TRBV6-1	TRBJ2-5	-	TGTGCCAGCAGTGAAGCACCCAAGGGACTTAAGACCCAGTACTTC	CASSEAPKGLKTQYF
-	TRBV20-1	TRBJ1-1	-	TGCAGTACAACCCCTGAAGCTTTCTTT	CSTTPEAFF
-	TRBV7-3	TRBJ2-2	-	TGTGCCAGCAGCCCCTTCGTCCGCGGCGGGGAGCTGTTTTTT	CASSPFVRGGELFF
-	TRBV11-2	TRBJ2-5	-	TGTGCCAGCAGCCGATTCAGGGTACAAGAGACCCAGTACTTC	CASSRFRVQETQYF
-	TRBV7-9	TRBJ1-2	TRBD1	TGTGCCAGCAGCATAGACAGGGAGAGGAATGGCTACACCTTC	CASSIDRERNGYTF
few	TRBV9	TRBJ1-1	-	TGTGCCAGCAGCGGGGGACACGGGGCCGGTGAAGCTTTCTTT	CASSGGHGAGEAFF
-	TRBV18	TRBJ1-1	TRBD1	TGTGCCAGCTCACCTTATGAGACAGGGGTAAGGGACACTGAAGCTTTCTTT	CASSPYETGVRDTEAFF
-	TRBV7-3	TRBJ2-3	-	TGTGCCAGCAGCCCCGGGGGCGGGGGACTAGATACGCAGTATTTT	CASSPGGGGLDTQYF
-	TRBV9	TRBJ2-7	-	TGTGCCAGCAGCGTAGCAGACATCAGCGAGCAGTACTTC	CASSVADISEQYF
-	TRBV5-4	TRBJ2-3	-	TGTGCCAGCAGCTTGGATAGGGACTTCCCCACAGATACGCAGTATTTT	CASSLDRDFPTDTQYF
once	TRBV5-1	TRBJ2-5	-	TGCGCCAGCAGCGGCGGGGCGATCCAAGAGACCCAGTACTTC	CASSGGAIQETQYF
-	TRBV9	TRBJ1-2	-	TGTGCCAGCAGCCCCCTCTCGGGCTATGGCTACACCTTC	CASSPLSGYGYTF
-	TRBV7-8	TRBJ2-5	-	TGTGCCAGCAGCTTAGACAGGACCCAGTACTTC	CASSLDRTQYF
few	TRBV6-5	TRBJ1-2	-	TGTGCCAGCAGTTCCCCAGGGAACTATGGCTACACCTTC	CASSSPGNYGYTF
few	TRBV27	TRBJ1-3	-	TGTGCCAGCAGCCTAGCCGGGACAAGCGGAAACACCATATATTTT	CASSLAGTSGNTIYF
few	TRBV2	TRBJ2-7	TRBD1	TGTGCCAGCACAAGGACAGGCAACTCCTACGAGCAGTACTTC	CASTRTGNSYEQYF
once	TRBV18	TRBJ1-1	TRBD1	TGTGCCAGCTCACCAAGGACGTTAAGCGCAGGGGGCAGCGGAGCTTTCTTT	CASSPRTLSAGGSGAFF
-	TRBV28	TRBJ1-2	TRBD1	TGTGCCAGCAGTTTAGGACTAGGGACAGGGGCTGGCTACACCTTC	CASSLGLGTGAGYTF
-	TRBV5-1	TRBJ2-1	-	TGCGCCAGCAGCTTCGGCCTCCGAGCGGATGAGCAGTTCTTC	CASSFGLRADEQFF
-	TRBV6-1	TRBJ1-1	-	TGTGCCACCCCGCCCTTCCGACAGGTCAACACTGAAGCTTTCTTT	CATPPFRQVNTEAFF
-	TRBV5-6	TRBJ1-6	TRBD1	TGTGCCAGCAGCTTACACACCGGGACAGGCTTTAATTCACCCCTCCACTTT	CASSLHTGTGFNSPLHF
few	TRBV11-3	TRBJ1-4	-	TGTGCCAGCAGCCCAGGGTACACTAATGAAAAACTGTTTTTT	CASSPGYTNEKLFF
-	TRBV19	TRBJ1-1	TRBD1	TGTGCCAGTACCCTAACACAGGGGGGTGGCACTGAAGCTTTCTTT	CASTLTQGGGTEAFF
-	TRBV6-5	TRBJ1-5	-	TGTGCCAGCAGCAGGGATAGCAATCAGCCCCAGCATTTT	CASSRDSNQPQHF
few	TRBV6-5	TRBJ1-1	-	TGTGCCAGCAGAACAGGGCGAGTCAACACTGAAGCTTTCTTT	CASRTGRVNTEAFF
few	TRBV6-5	TRBJ2-3	TRBD2	TGTGCCAGCAGTCCGTGGACTAGGGCAGATACGCAGTATTTT	CASSPWTRADTQYF
-	TRBV19	TRBJ1-3	-	TGTGCCAGTAGAAGAGACAGTCGAAGCTCTGGAAACACCATATATTTT	CASRRDSRSSGNTIYF
once	TRBV16	TRBJ2-4	-	TGTGCCAGCAGCCCCCAGGCCAACATTCAGTACTTC	CASSPQANIQYF
-	TRBV7-9	TRBJ1-2	-	TGTGCCAGCAGCTTTACCGGGGATGGCTACACCTTC	CASSFTGDGYTF
-	TRBV21-1	TRBJ2-5	-	TGTGCCAGCTCCAAAGGCCACAGGGCGGCAGAGACCCAGTACTTC	CASSKGHRAAETQYF
few	TRBV5-8	TRBJ1-1	-	TGTGCCAGCAGCTTGATTTCCAGCGGTGAAGCTTTCTTT	CASSLISSGEAFF
-	TRBV9	TRBJ1-1	TRBD1	TGTGCCAGCAGAAACCAGGGGGGGAACACTGAAGCTTTCTTT	CASRNQGGNTEAFF
-	TRBV6-1	TRBJ2-3	-	TGTGCCAGCAGTGAGAAGAAGGCGGGTACGCAGTATTTT	CASSEKKAGTQYF
-	TRBV7-2	TRBJ1-2	-	TGTGCCAGCAGCTTCCAGGGAACTCGCTACACCTTC	CASSFQGTRYTF
-	TRBV20-1	TRBJ1-5	-	TGCAGTGCTAGAGACCTCGGGCCCCAGCATTTT	CSARDLGPQHF
few	TRBV4-1	TRBJ2-7	-	TGCGCCAGCAGCCAAGGGCAGAACTACGAGCAGTACTTC	CASSQGQNYEQYF
-	TRBV9	TRBJ2-1	TRBD1	TGTGCCAGCAGCGTGACAGGGGTTTCCTCCTACAATGAGCAGTTCTTC	CASSVTGVSSYNEQFF
once	TRBV9	TRBJ2-2	-	TGTGCCAGCAGTCGGCTAGCTAGTTCCCTGGCCCCCTCGAACACCGGGGAGCTGTTTTTT	CASSRLASSLAPSNTGELFF
-	TRBV5-8	TRBJ1-5	TRBD1	TGTGCCAGCAGCCGAATTGGGACAGGGGGAAATCAGCCCCAGCATTTT	CASSRIGTGGNQPQHF
-	TRBV5-4	TRBJ2-3	-	TGTGCCAGCAGCTTGGGTATAGGGGACTCCCAGCGGGATACGCAGTATTTT	CASSLGIGDSQRDTQYF
-	TRBV7-9	TRBJ1-4	-	TGTGCCAGCAGCTTTGGGGCAGGGTATGGTGAAAAACTGTTTTTT	CASSFGAGYGEKLFF
-	TRBV7-9	TRBJ1-4	TRBD1	TGTTCCAGCAGCGTGACAGGTTATCAGGGGGAACTGTTTTTT	CSSSVTGYQGELFF